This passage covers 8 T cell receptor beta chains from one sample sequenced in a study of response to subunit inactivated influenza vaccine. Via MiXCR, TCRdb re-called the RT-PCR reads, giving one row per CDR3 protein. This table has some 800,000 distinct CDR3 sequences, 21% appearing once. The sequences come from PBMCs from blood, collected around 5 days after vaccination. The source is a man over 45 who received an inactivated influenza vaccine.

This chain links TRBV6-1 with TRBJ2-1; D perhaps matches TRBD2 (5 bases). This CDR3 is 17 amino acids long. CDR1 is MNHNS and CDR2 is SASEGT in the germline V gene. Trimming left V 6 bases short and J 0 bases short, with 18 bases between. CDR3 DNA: TGTGCCAGCAGCCGGGCGTTAGGAGGACCCTCCTACAATGAGCAGTTCTTC. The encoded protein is CASSRALGGPSYNEQFF.

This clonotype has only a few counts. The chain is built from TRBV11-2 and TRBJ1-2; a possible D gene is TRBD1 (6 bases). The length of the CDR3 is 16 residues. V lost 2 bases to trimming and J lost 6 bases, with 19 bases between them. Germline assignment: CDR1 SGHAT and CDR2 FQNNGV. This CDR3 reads CASSLQGMGPIDGYTF. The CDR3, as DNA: TGTGCCAGCAGCTTACAGGGGATGGGCCCCATCGATGGCTACACCTTC.

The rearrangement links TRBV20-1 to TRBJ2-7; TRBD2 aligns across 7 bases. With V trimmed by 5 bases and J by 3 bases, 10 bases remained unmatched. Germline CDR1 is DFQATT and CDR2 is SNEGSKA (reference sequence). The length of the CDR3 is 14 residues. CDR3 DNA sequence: TGCAGTGCTCTCCCCCGGGGAGGGGTCTACGAGCAGTACTTC. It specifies CSALPRGGVYEQYF.

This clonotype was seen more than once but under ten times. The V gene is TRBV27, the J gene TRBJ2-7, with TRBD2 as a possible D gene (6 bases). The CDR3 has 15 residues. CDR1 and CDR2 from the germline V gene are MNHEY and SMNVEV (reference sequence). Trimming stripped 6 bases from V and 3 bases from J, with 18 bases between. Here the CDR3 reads CASSRTIGLIYEQYF. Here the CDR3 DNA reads TGTGCCAGCAGCCGGACTATCGGGTTGATCTACGAGCAGTACTTC.

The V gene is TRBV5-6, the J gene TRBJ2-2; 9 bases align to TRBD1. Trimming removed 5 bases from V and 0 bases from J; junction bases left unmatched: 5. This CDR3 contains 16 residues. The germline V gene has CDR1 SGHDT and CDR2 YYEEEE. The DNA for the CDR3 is TGTGCCAGCAGACCCGACAGGGGGGCGAACACCGGGGAGCTGTTTTTT. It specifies CASRPDRGANTGELFF.

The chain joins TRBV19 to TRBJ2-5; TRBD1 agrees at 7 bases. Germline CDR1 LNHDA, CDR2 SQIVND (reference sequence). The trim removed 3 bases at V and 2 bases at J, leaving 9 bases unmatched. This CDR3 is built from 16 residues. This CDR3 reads CASSIDRARDQETQYF. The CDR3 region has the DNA TGTGCCAGTAGTATCGACAGGGCGCGCGATCAAGAGACCCAGTACTTC. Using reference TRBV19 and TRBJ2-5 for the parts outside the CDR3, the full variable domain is DGGITQSPKYLFRKEGQNVTLSCEQNLNHDAMYWYRQDPGQGLRLIYYSQIVNDFQKGDIAEGYSVSREKKESFPLTVTSAQKNPTAFYLCASSIDRARDQETQYFGPGTRLLVL.

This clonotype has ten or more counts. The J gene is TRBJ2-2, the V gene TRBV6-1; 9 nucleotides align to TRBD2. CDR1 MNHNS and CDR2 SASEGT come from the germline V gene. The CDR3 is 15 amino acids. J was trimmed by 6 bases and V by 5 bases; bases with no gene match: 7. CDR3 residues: CASSPYSGGAGELFF. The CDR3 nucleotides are TGTGCCAGCAGTCCTTATAGCGGGGGTGCCGGGGAGCTGTTTTTT.

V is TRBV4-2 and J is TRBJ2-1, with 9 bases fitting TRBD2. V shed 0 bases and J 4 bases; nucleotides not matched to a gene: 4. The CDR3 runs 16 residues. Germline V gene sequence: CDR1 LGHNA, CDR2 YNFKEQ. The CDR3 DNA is TGTGCCAGCAGCCAAGAGATAGCGGGAGTGTACAATGAGCAGTTCTTC. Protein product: CASSQEIAGVYNEQFF.